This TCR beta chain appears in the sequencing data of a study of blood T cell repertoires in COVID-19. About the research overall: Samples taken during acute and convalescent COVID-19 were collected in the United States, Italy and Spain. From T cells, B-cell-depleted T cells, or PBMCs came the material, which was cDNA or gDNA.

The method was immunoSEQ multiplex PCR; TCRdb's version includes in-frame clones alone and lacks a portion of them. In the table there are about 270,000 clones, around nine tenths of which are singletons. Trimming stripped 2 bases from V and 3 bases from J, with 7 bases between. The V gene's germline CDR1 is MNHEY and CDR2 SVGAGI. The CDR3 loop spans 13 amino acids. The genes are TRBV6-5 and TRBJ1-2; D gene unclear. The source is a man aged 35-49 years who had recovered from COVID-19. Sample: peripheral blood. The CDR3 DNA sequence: TGTGCCAGCAGTTACCCGGGTTACTATGGCTACACCTTC. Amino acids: CASSYPGYYGYTF.